Sequencing of this T cell receptor beta chain was carried out in a study of T cell changes during pregnancy in multiple sclerosis. With 1 base removed from V and 1 base from J, the gap between germline ends came to 8 bases. This CDR3 region has 16 residues. Looked up from germline, CDR1 is LGHNA and CDR2 is YSLEER. The data were produced by immunoSEQ multiplex PCR, yet TCRdb's version contains in-frame clones alone and is incomplete. Of about 43,000 clones listed, approximately 91% are singletons. This clone was seen just once. The J gene is TRBJ2-6, the V gene TRBV4-3, with D possibly matching TRBD1 (5 bases). Sequencing input: PBMCs (not recorded whether the cells were cultured). The clonotype originates from a female donor with multiple sclerosis, enrolled in a pregnancy study. CDR3 in DNA: TGCGCCAGCAGCCAAGGGGGCGTTTCTGGGGCCAACGTCCTGACTTTC. This sequence encodes CASSQGGVSGANVLTF.